This entry lists 22 T cell receptor beta chains sequenced from one sample in a study of blood T cell repertoires in COVID-19 (TCRdb year 2020). The library was produced with the immunoSEQ multiplex PCR assay. TCRdb stores this immuneACCESS table with in-frame sequences only. Part of the clones is absent; in the studies checked, under half of the shortfall reflects unresolved V genes, and no reason is known for the rest. In all, the sample holds about 88,000 clones, and about nine tenths of those were seen once. The top ten clones comprise under 2% of the sample. The sample taken for sequencing was peripheral blood. The receptors derive from a human donor with active COVID-19. The donor label of this sample is uncertain.

The chain joins TRBV29-1 to TRBJ2-3; 15 bases are a match to TRBD2. The ends lost 8 bases at V and 4 bases at J; junction bases unmatched: 4. The CDR3 is made up of 14 amino acids. From germline, CDR1 is SQVTM and CDR2 ANQGSEA. DNA of the CDR3: TGCAGCTTATGGACTAGCGGGGGGGCAGATACGCAGTATTTT. Its translation: CSLWTSGGADTQYF.

The rearrangement links TRBV9 to TRBJ2-7; 8 positions agree with TRBD1. Looked up from germline, CDR1 is SGDLS and CDR2 is YYNGEE. This CDR3 contains 15 residues. Trimming cost V 4 bases and J 5 bases; bases outside gene matches: 11. The CDR3 DNA follows: TGTGCCAGCAGCACATCGACAGGGGAGTTCAACGAGCAGTACTTC. Its translation is CASSTSTGEFNEQYF.

The chain joins TRBV7-2 to TRBJ1-2; D uncertain. Trimming stripped 6 bases from V and 4 bases from J, with 12 bases between. The CDR3 covers 13 residues. CDR1 and CDR2 from the germline V gene are SGHTA and FQGNSA. The CDR3: CASSSGSPYGYTF. Written as DNA, the CDR3 is TGTGCCAGCAGTTCCGGTTCCCCCTATGGCTACACCTTC.

The chain recombines TRBV27 with TRBJ1-5; 7 bases match TRBD1. Looked up from germline, CDR1 is MNHEY and CDR2 is SMNVEV (reference sequence). V shed 1 base, J shed 5 bases, and the junction held 2 bases outside the gene matches. CDR3 length: 14 amino acids. The CDR3, as DNA: TGTGCCAGCAGTTTATACCAGGGGGATCAGCCCCAGCATTTT. The encoded protein is CASSLYQGDQPQHF.

V and J are TRBV7-6 and TRBJ2-2; 7 bases are a match to TRBD2. This CDR3 spans 17 amino acids. Losses at the gene ends were 0 bases for V and 4 bases for J; bases not matched to a gene: 8. Germline CDR1 reads SGHVS; CDR2 reads FNYEAQ. This chain's CDR3 is CASSLALGGGVTGELFF. The CDR3 DNA follows: TGTGCCAGCAGCTTAGCGCTCGGCGGGGGTGTCACCGGGGAGCTGTTTTTT.

The chain links TRBV28 to TRBJ1-5; 9 nucleotides agree with TRBD1. V trimming: 2 bases; J trimming: 7 bases; junction bases outside the gene matches: 3. The CDR3 sequence is 14 residues long. CDR1 MDHEN and CDR2 SYDVKM come from the germline V gene. CDR3 in amino acids: CASSLGQGWQPQHF. The CDR3 DNA reads as TGTGCCAGCAGTTTAGGACAGGGGTGGCAGCCCCAGCATTTT.

This clone was recorded only once. The CDR3 DNA follows: TGTGCCAGCAGTGGCAGGACCGACAGGCACGAGCAGTACTTC. This encodes CASSGRTDRHEQYF. The rearrangement links TRBV25-1 to TRBJ2-7; possible D gene TRBD1, 6 bases. V lost 4 bases and J lost 5, with 15 bases in between. Germline CDR1 and CDR2: MGHDK and SYGVNS. The CDR3 length is 14 residues.

V gene TRBV28 combines with J gene TRBJ2-7; possibly TRBD1 for D (6 bases). This CDR3 contains 14 residues. Per germline, CDR1 MDHEN and CDR2 SYDVKM. The V gene lost 4 bases and the J gene lost 8 bases, with 18 bases spanning the gap. The CDR3 coding sequence is TGTGCCAGCAGTTACGACAGGTCTCGGGTGAAGCAGTACTTC. Protein sequence: CASSYDRSRVKQYF.

This chain joins TRBV7-2 and TRBJ2-7; D is unresolved. Germline values: CDR1 SGHTA, CDR2 FQGNSA. V was pared by 0 bases and J by 2 bases, with 8 bases between. This CDR3 region has 14 residues. The CDR3 region is CASSLARSTYEQYF. DNA of the CDR3: TGTGCCAGCAGCTTAGCGCGGAGTACCTACGAGCAGTACTTC. Based on the CDR3 plus reference TRBV7-2 and TRBJ2-7, the full variable domain is GAGVSQSPSNKVTEKGKDVELRCDPISGHTALYWYRQSLGQGLEFLIYFQGNSAPDKSGLPSDRFSAERTGGSVSTLTIQRTQQEDSAVYLCASSLARSTYEQYFGPGTRLTVT.

CDR3 sequence (DNA): TGTGCCAGCAGCCGAGAGACTAGCGGGGGCCATGAGCAGTTCTTC. Its translation is CASSRETSGGHEQFF. This chain connects TRBV5-4 to TRBJ2-1, with TRBD2 matching over 12 bases. Per the germline V gene, CDR1 is SGHNT and CDR2 is YYREEE (reference sequence). The CDR3 has 15 residues. The J segment lost 8 bases and the V segment lost 4 bases, leaving 7 bases of the junction unmatched.

The chain links TRBV5-1 to TRBJ1-1, with a weak D call TRBD1 (5 bases). V was cut by 3 bases and J by 0 bases, with 9 bases left in between. This CDR3 region has 14 residues. CDR1 is SGHRS and CDR2 is YFSETQ in the germline V gene. CDR3 amino acids: CASSWADMNTEAFF. The CDR3 DNA follows: TGCGCCAGCAGCTGGGCGGACATGAACACTGAAGCTTTCTTT.

This chain uses TRBV6-4 with TRBJ2-3, with a tentative D call TRBD1 (5 bases). Deletions cut 2 bases from V and 6 bases from J, with 6 bases between. This CDR3 has 12 amino acids. Looked up from germline, CDR1 is MRHNA and CDR2 is SNTAGT. The DNA for the CDR3 is TGTGCCAGCAGTGACGGGGCTGATACGCAGTATTTT. The encoded protein is CASSDGADTQYF.

The V and J genes are TRBV5-1 and TRBJ2-7, with D uncertain. The CDR3 is 14 amino acids. Per the germline V gene, CDR1 is SGHRS and CDR2 is YFSETQ. Trimming left V 0 bases short and J 1 base short, with 8 bases between. In nucleotides, the CDR3 is TGCGCCAGCAGCTTGGGTGACAAGTCCTACGAGCAGTACTTC. It codes for CASSLGDKSYEQYF.

The chain couples TRBV11-2 to TRBJ1-1; no clear D gene. V gave up 2 bases and J gave up 0 bases, with 4 bases separating them. Germline lookup yields CDR1 SGHAT and CDR2 FQNNGV. This CDR3 region has 13 residues. DNA for the CDR3: TGTGCCAGCAGCTTATCGGTGAACACTGAAGCTTTCTTT. Translation gives CASSLSVNTEAFF.

J is TRBJ1-4 and V is TRBV4-1; D unclear. CDR3 length equals 16 residues. From germline, CDR1 is MGHRA and CDR2 YSYEKL. Deletions cut 0 bases from V and 1 base from J, with 9 bases between. The CDR3 spells CASSQDSGRTNEKLFF. The CDR3, as DNA: TGCGCCAGCAGCCAAGATTCAGGTCGAACTAATGAAAAACTGTTTTTT.

This clone was found once. V is TRBV28 and J is TRBJ1-5; maybe TRBD1 (5 bases). Trimming left V 5 bases short and J 4 bases short, with 9 bases between. The CDR3 runs 13 residues. The V gene's germline CDR1 is MDHEN and CDR2 SYDVKM. The chain's CDR3 is CASSPRQNQPQHF. In nucleotides, the CDR3 is TGTGCCAGCAGTCCTCGACAGAATCAGCCCCAGCATTTT.

V is TRBV7-3 and J is TRBJ2-5; D is unresolved. From germline, CDR1 is SGHTA and CDR2 FQGTGA. The CDR3 has 13 residues. Between the trimmed V and J ends, which lost 0 bases and 3 bases, there was a span of 5 bases. The DNA of the CDR3 is TGTGCCAGCAGCTTAACGCTAGAAGAGACCCAGTACTTC. It encodes CASSLTLEETQYF.

The chain is built from TRBV7-3 and TRBJ2-3, with 8 bases fitting TRBD1. The V segment lost 4 bases and the J segment 1 base; nucleotides outside the gene matches: 4. CDR1 and CDR2 from the germline V gene are SGHTA and FQGTGA. This CDR3 has 15 residues. This chain's CDR3 is CASSSETGGTDTQYF. The CDR3 DNA is TGTGCCAGCAGCTCAGAGACAGGGGGCACAGATACGCAGTATTTT. The variable domain in full, completed from reference TRBV7-3 and TRBJ2-3, reads GAGVSQTPSNKVTEKGKYVELRCDPISGHTALYWYRQSLGQGPEFLIYFQGTGAADDSGLPNDRFFAVRPEGSVSTLKIQRTERGDSAVYLCASSSETGGTDTQYFGPGTRLTVL.

The V and J genes are TRBV21-1 and TRBJ1-1. TRBV21-1 is a pseudogene segment. This CDR3 region has 14 residues. CDR3 sequence (DNA): TGTGCCAGCAACCCAGGAGTGAGGGACACTGAAGCTTTCTTT. Translated: CASNPGVRDTEAFF.

This chain uses TRBV11-1 with TRBJ1-2; D may be TRBD1 (5 bases). The V end was cut by 11 bases, the J end by 8 bases, with 18 bases between. CDR1 SGHAT and CDR2 FQDESV come from the germline V gene (reference sequence). This CDR3 has 12 amino acids. The CDR3 reads CASAQGRVGYTF. CDR3 nucleotides: TGTGCCTCTGCGCAGGGCCGAGTAGGCTACACCTTC.

The gene calls are TRBV27 and TRBJ2-7; weak D call: TRBD2 (5 bases). The germline V gene encodes CDR1 MNHEY and CDR2 SMNVEV (reference sequence). V was shortened by 3 bases and J by 5 bases, with 14 bases between the two germline ends. This CDR3 is built from 14 residues. This CDR3 is CASSLLNSGDEQYF. The DNA of the CDR3 is TGTGCCAGCAGTTTGCTCAATTCCGGGGACGAGCAGTACTTC.

The V gene is TRBV15, the J gene TRBJ2-1, with 12 bases matching TRBD2. Germline CDR1 is LNHNV and CDR2 is YYDKDF (reference sequence). V trimming: 5 bases; J trimming: 4 bases; junction bases outside the gene matches: 6. This CDR3 is built from 16 residues. The CDR3 here is CATSGPSGGGYNEQFF. CDR3 sequence (DNA): TGTGCCACCAGCGGACCTAGCGGGGGGGGGTACAATGAGCAGTTCTTC.